The 21 T cell receptor beta chains listed next were all sequenced from one sample in a study of control samples from healthy donors and cancer patients. Sequencing was performed with immunoSEQ multiplex PCR; in TCRdb, only in-frame clones are kept and a portion is missing. The sample has 230,000 or so clones; over 90% are singletons. Sequencing was carried out using blood. The receptors were gathered from a man aged 50-59 years in good health.

The genes are TRBV5-6 and TRBJ2-3, with D possibly matching TRBD1 (7 bases). V was shortened by 1 base and J by 5 bases, with 14 bases between the two germline ends. CDR1 SGHDT and CDR2 YYEEEE come from the germline V gene. The CDR3 runs 15 residues. The CDR3 loop reads CASSLPGGGGDTQYF. As DNA, the CDR3 is TGTGCCAGCAGCTTGCCAGGGGGAGGTGGAGATACGCAGTATTTT.

The chain combines TRBV4-1 with TRBJ2-7; TRBD2 is a possible D gene (5 bases). CDR1 and CDR2 from the germline V gene are MGHRA and YSYEKL. The CDR3 runs to 15 residues. V dropped 4 bases and J dropped 6 bases, with 19 bases sitting between them. In nucleotides, the CDR3 is TGCGCCAGCAGCCTCCTCCTGGTTTTCCGGGGCGAGCAGTACTTC. Translation gives CASSLLLVFRGEQYF.

This chain uses TRBV11-1 with TRBJ1-1, with D maybe TRBD1 (5 bases). V was trimmed by 0 bases and J by 4 bases, leaving 12 bases between them. Germline values: CDR1 SGHAT, CDR2 FQDESV (reference sequence). The CDR3 runs 15 residues. CDR3 DNA sequence: TGTGCCAGCAGCTTAGCGCGGGGGATGGGCACTGAAGCTTTCTTT. Encoded protein: CASSLARGMGTEAFF.

The chain carries TRBV11-2 and TRBJ2-7, with TRBD2 identical over 7 bases. The length of the CDR3 is 13 residues. V gave up 8 bases and J gave up 1 base; unmatched junction bases: 5. CDR1 is SGHAT and CDR2 is FQNNGV in the germline V gene. The CDR3 DNA reads TGTGCCAGCCACCTGGGGGGGTCCTACGAGCAGTACTTC. Amino acid sequence: CASHLGGSYEQYF.

The rearrangement joins TRBV4-3 to TRBJ2-7; maybe TRBD1 (5 bases). Germline loops: CDR1 LGHNA, CDR2 YSLEER. V lost 1 base, J lost 0 bases, and 7 bases lay in between. The CDR3 loop spans 14 amino acids. Here the CDR3 DNA reads TGCGCCAGCAGCCAAGTTGGGGCCTCCTACGAGCAGTACTTC. Its protein product is CASSQVGASYEQYF.

The CDR3 protein is CASTEGSGRLQPQHF. In nucleotides, the CDR3 is TGTGCCAGCACTGAGGGGTCAGGGAGGCTTCAGCCCCAGCATTTT. This sequence joins TRBV2 and TRBJ1-5; D might be TRBD1 (5 bases). This CDR3 spans 15 amino acids. CDR1 is SNHLY, CDR2 FYNNEI, per germline. The V end was cut by 7 bases, the J end by 6 bases, with 19 bases between. Full variable domain (rest looked up from reference TRBV2 and TRBJ1-5): EPEVTQTPSHQVTQMGQEVILRCVPISNHLYFYWYRQILGQKVEFLVSFYNNEISEKSEIFDDQFSVERPDGSNFTLKIRSTKLEDSAMYFCASTEGSGRLQPQHFGDGTRLSIL.

The chain is built from TRBV5-1 and TRBJ2-1; 8 nucleotides line up with TRBD1. Trimming removed 4 bases from V and 2 bases from J; junction bases left unmatched: 2. CDR1 SGHRS and CDR2 YFSETQ come from the germline V gene. This CDR3 spans 14 amino acids. The CDR3 protein is CASSPQGAYNEQFF. The DNA of the CDR3 is TGCGCCAGCAGCCCACAGGGGGCCTACAATGAGCAGTTCTTC. The full variable domain, rest sourced from reference TRBV5-1 and TRBJ2-1, is KAGVTQTPRYLIKTRGQQVTLSCSPISGHRSVSWYQQTPGQGLQFLFEYFSETQRNKGNFPGRFSGRQFSNSRSEMNVSTLELGDSALYLCASSPQGAYNEQFFGPGTRLTVL.

This rearrangement joins TRBV5-1 to TRBJ1-1; TRBD1 aligns across 9 bases. J was trimmed by 2 bases and V by 2 bases; bases with no gene match: 7. This CDR3 is 16 amino acids long. Looked up from germline, CDR1 is SGHRS and CDR2 is YFSETQ. In nucleotides, the CDR3 is TGCGCCAGCAGCTTAGGACAGGGGCTTGGTAACACTGAAGCTTTCTTT. Encoded protein: CASSLGQGLGNTEAFF.

The chain recombines TRBV5-1 with TRBJ1-1; perhaps TRBD1 as D (6 bases). The V gene lost 5 bases and the J gene lost 3 bases, with 14 bases spanning the gap. The V gene's germline CDR1 is SGHRS and CDR2 YFSETQ. The CDR3 sequence is 14 residues long. The CDR3 bases are TGCGCCAGCAGGGTACAGGGTGAGTACACTGAAGCTTTCTTT. This translates into CASRVQGEYTEAFF.

The gene calls are TRBV6-5 and TRBJ2-7; TRBD2 aligns across 7 bases. The CDR3 is 14 residues long. V was clipped by 0 bases and J by 7 bases; unmatched bases: 6. In germline, CDR1 is MNHEY, CDR2 SVGAGI. CDR3 DNA sequence: TGTGCCAGCAGTTACTCCGGGACTACTCAAGAGCAGTACTTC. Residues: CASSYSGTTQEQYF.

V gene TRBV10-1 combines with J gene TRBJ2-7; D unclear. The germline V gene encodes CDR1 WNHNN and CDR2 SYGVQD (reference sequence). Deletions cut 7 bases from V and 1 base from J, with 8 bases between. There are 12 residues in the CDR3. CDR3 nucleotides: TGCGCCAGCAAAGTCAGTTCCTACGAGCAGTACGTC. Its protein is CASKVSSYEQYV.

The CDR3 DNA reads TGTGCCAGCAGCTTATCCGGGACAGGGACCCCCACCGGGGAGCTGTTTTTT. It translates to CASSLSGTGTPTGELFF. The chain uses TRBV5-6 and TRBJ2-2, with 9 nucleotides matching TRBD1. V was clipped by 2 bases and J by 4 bases; unmatched bases: 9. The CDR3 is made up of 17 amino acids. In germline, CDR1 is SGHDT, CDR2 YYEEEE.

The chain has TRBV11-1 and TRBJ2-1; 8 positions agree with TRBD2. CDR1 SGHAT and CDR2 FQDESV come from the germline V gene (reference sequence). Losses at the gene ends were 2 bases for V and 3 bases for J; bases not matched to a gene: 6. This CDR3 is built from 16 residues. This CDR3 is CASSLNLAGGYNEQFF. The CDR3 DNA reads TGTGCCAGCAGCTTAAATTTGGCGGGGGGCTACAATGAGCAGTTCTTC.

The gene calls are TRBV7-2 and TRBJ1-5; 9 bases agree with TRBD1. The CDR3 totals 17 residues. Germline assignment: CDR1 SGHTA and CDR2 FQGNSA. With 2 bases clipped from V and 3 bases from J, the junction kept 8 bases outside the gene matches. The DNA of the CDR3 is TGTGCCAGCAGCTTACGACAGGGGGAGGCCAACAATCAGCCCCAGCATTTT. This translates into CASSLRQGEANNQPQHF.

V and J are TRBV7-2 and TRBJ2-7; a weak D match, TRBD1 (6 bases). Germline V gene sequence: CDR1 SGHTA, CDR2 FQGNSA. There are 14 residues in the CDR3. V dropped 4 bases and J dropped 4 bases, with 14 bases sitting between them. The CDR3 reads CASSSARGGYEQYF. As DNA, the CDR3 is TGTGCCAGCAGCTCCGCCAGGGGCGGGTACGAGCAGTACTTC.

The rearrangement uses TRBV2 and TRBJ1-2; no reliable D call. Germline CDR1 is SNHLY and CDR2 is FYNNEI. V dropped 7 bases and J dropped 5 bases, with 17 bases sitting between them. The CDR3 has 14 amino acids. The CDR3, as DNA: TGTGCCAGCATCCAAATGGAGGGTGGTTATGGCTACACCTTC. As protein: CASIQMEGGYGYTF.

The chain employs TRBV7-6 and TRBJ1-1; no clear D. Germline lookup yields CDR1 SGHVS and CDR2 FNYEAQ. With 5 bases removed from V and 0 bases from J, the gap between germline ends came to 7 bases. This CDR3 has 13 residues. The CDR3 bases are TGTGCCAGCAGCCCCACAGTGAACACTGAAGCTTTCTTT. Amino acid sequence: CASSPTVNTEAFF.

V and J are TRBV6-2 or TRBV6-3 and TRBJ2-7; 10 positions agree with TRBD1. Germline V gene sequence: CDR1 MNHEY, CDR2 SVGEGT. Trimming at V came to 4 bases and at J to 2 bases, leaving 2 bases not matched to a gene. This CDR3 comprises 14 residues. The CDR3 DNA follows: TGTGCCAGCAGTTGGGGGACAGGGGCCTACGAGCAGTACTTC. Translation gives CASSWGTGAYEQYF.

The chain carries TRBV28 and TRBJ2-3; the D is unclear. The CDR3 is made up of 11 amino acids. CDR1 MDHEN and CDR2 SYDVKM come from the germline V gene. The ends were cut back, 7 bases at V and 0 bases at J, with 2 bases in the middle. The CDR3 coding sequence is TGTGCCAGCACTAGCACAGATACGCAGTATTTT. Protein: CASTSTDTQYF.

This clone was recorded only once. The chain links TRBV6-5 to TRBJ1-4; D might be TRBD1 (6 bases). This CDR3 spans 15 amino acids. Germline-derived CDR1 and CDR2 are MNHEY and SVGAGI. Trimming took off 4 bases at V and 5 bases at J, with 14 bases between the two ends. The CDR3 region is CASSSWTAGNEKLFF. In nucleotides, the CDR3 is TGTGCCAGCAGTTCCTGGACAGCGGGGAATGAAAAACTGTTTTTT.

The chain combines TRBV19 with TRBJ2-6, with TRBD2 matching 8 bases. This CDR3 spans 17 amino acids. CDR1 and CDR2 from the germline V gene are LNHDA and SQIVND (reference sequence). The ends lost 2 bases at V and 1 base at J; junction bases unmatched: 4. The DNA for the CDR3 is TGTGCCAGTAGTATATTGGGCGGGGGGTCTGGGGCCAACGTCCTGACTTTC. Amino acid sequence: CASSILGGGSGANVLTF.